The 24 T cell receptor beta chains reported below all come from one sample, sequenced in a study of Tregs in tolerant kidney transplant recipients. TCRdb's table, derived via immunoSEQ multiplex PCR, lists solely in-frame clones and lacks some. Here the sample spans around 52,000 clones, around 83% being singletons. The sequencing sample was made of CD4+ T cells from blood. The receptors come from a human donor in good health.

The rearrangement links TRBV9 to TRBJ1-2, with a weak D call TRBD1 (5 bases). CDR1 and CDR2 (germline): SGDLS, YYNGEE. This CDR3 has 12 residues. The V gene lost 7 bases and the J gene lost 4 bases, with 11 bases spanning the gap. The CDR3 DNA reads TGTGCCAGCGGGACTTTCTCCTATGGCTACACCTTC. Residues: CASGTFSYGYTF.

The chain couples TRBV11-3 to TRBJ2-2, with TRBD1 matching 7 bases. The length of the CDR3 is 14 residues. With V trimmed by 8 bases and J by 7 bases, 10 bases remained unmatched. From germline, CDR1 is SGHNT and CDR2 YENEEA. The CDR3 is CASGNRGNGGELFF. In nucleotides, the CDR3 is TGTGCCAGCGGTAACAGGGGCAACGGCGGGGAGCTGTTTTTT.

This chain links TRBV27 with TRBJ2-7; D possibly corresponds to TRBD2 (6 bases). The CDR3 spans 14 residues. Per germline, CDR1 MNHEY and CDR2 SMNVEV (reference sequence). V was trimmed by 5 bases and J by 2 bases, leaving 13 bases between them. The CDR3 here is CASSTTRETYEQYF. The CDR3 region has the DNA TGTGCCAGCAGTACTACACGGGAGACCTACGAGCAGTACTTC.

The chain links TRBV6-1 to TRBJ2-3, with 7 nucleotides matching TRBD2. V lost 2 bases and J lost 2; bases outside the gene matches: 7. The V gene's germline CDR1 is MNHNS and CDR2 SASEGT. This CDR3 region has 16 residues. This CDR3 reads CASSELSGGNTDTQYF. CDR3 coding DNA: TGTGCCAGCAGTGAACTGTCCGGGGGGAACACAGATACGCAGTATTTT.

This clone is labeled as medium-sized. This sequence joins TRBV5-5 and TRBJ2-2, with 9 bases fitting TRBD2. This CDR3 comprises 16 residues. V was pared by 3 bases and J by 7 bases, with 10 bases of the junction left unmatched. The germline CDR1 and CDR2 sequences are SGHKS and YYEKEE (reference sequence). The CDR3: CASSSWLAGFVGELFF. CDR3 in DNA: TGTGCCAGCAGCTCGTGGCTAGCGGGATTTGTCGGGGAGCTGTTTTTT.

This clone was picked up one time. V is TRBV7-8 and J is TRBJ1-2; D is uncertain. From germline, CDR1 is SGHVS and CDR2 FQNEAQ. The CDR3 runs to 12 residues. Trimming pared 5 bases from V and 10 bases from J, leaving 14 bases between. CDR3 nucleotides: TGTGCCAGCAGCATCTCGACTGATACCTACACCTTC. Its translation is CASSISTDTYTF.

The CDR3 region has the DNA TGTGCCAGCAGCTTAAGGGGGAATCAGCCCCAGCATTTT. This translates into CASSLRGNQPQHF. J is TRBJ1-5 and V is TRBV7-2; D is perhaps TRBD1 (6 bases). Germline V gene lookup returns CDR1 SGHTA and CDR2 FQGNSA. The CDR3 totals 13 residues. Between the trimmed V and J ends, which lost 2 bases and 4 bases, there was a span of 6 bases.

The chain is built from TRBV2 and TRBJ1-2; D not certain. The V end was cut by 1 base, the J end by 4 bases, with 7 bases between. This CDR3 region has 13 residues. Germline V gene lookup returns CDR1 SNHLY and CDR2 FYNNEI. Written as DNA, the CDR3 is TGTGCCAGCAGTGAAGGACACCCCTATGGCTACACCTTC. This codes for CASSEGHPYGYTF.

This chain connects TRBV11-3 to TRBJ2-5; D gene unclear. CDR3 length: 15 amino acids. V was pared by 3 bases and J by 1 base, with 12 bases between. CDR1 is SGHNT, CDR2 YENEEA, per germline. The CDR3 loop is CASSFLSGPQETQYF. The CDR3 bases are TGTGCCAGCAGCTTCCTCTCCGGCCCCCAAGAGACCCAGTACTTC. The full variable domain, rest sourced from reference TRBV11-3 and TRBJ2-5, is EAGVVQSPRYKIIEKKQPVAFWCNPISGHNTLYWYLQNLGQGPELLIRYENEEAVDDSQLPKDRFSAERLKGVDSTLKIQPAELGDSAVYLCASSFLSGPQETQYFGPGTRLLVL.

J is TRBJ1-6 and V is TRBV2; D is unresolved. The CDR3 is made up of 15 amino acids. The germline V gene encodes CDR1 SNHLY and CDR2 FYNNEI. V lost 3 bases, J lost 6 bases, and 12 bases lay in between. The chain's CDR3 is CASSDSGIGNSPLHF. The CDR3 nucleotides read TGTGCCAGCAGTGATTCGGGGATAGGTAATTCACCCCTCCACTTT.

The chain links TRBV27 to TRBJ1-1; no clear D gene. Trimming took off 3 bases at V and 0 bases at J, with 8 bases between the two ends. The germline V gene encodes CDR1 MNHEY and CDR2 SMNVEV (reference sequence). The CDR3 is 14 residues long. Written as DNA, the CDR3 is TGTGCCAGCAGTTTGAATCTCATGAACACTGAAGCTTTCTTT. This translates into CASSLNLMNTEAFF.

This clone was seen only a few times. The genes are TRBV29-1 and TRBJ2-3; 9 bases align to TRBD2. CDR3 length equals 15 residues. V lost 3 bases, J lost 4 bases, and 8 bases stayed unmatched. Per the germline V gene, CDR1 is SQVTM and CDR2 is ANQGSEA. The CDR3 here is CSVDRASGISDTQYF. The CDR3 coding sequence is TGCAGCGTTGACCGGGCTAGCGGGATCTCAGATACGCAGTATTTT.

The CDR3 spells CASSRLEETQYF. The CDR3 region has the DNA TGTGCCAGCAGTCGGTTAGAAGAGACCCAGTACTTC. The chain couples TRBV2 to TRBJ2-5; D is uncertain. Per germline, CDR1 SNHLY and CDR2 FYNNEI. This CDR3 contains 12 residues. Trimming shortened V by 5 bases and J by 3 bases, and 7 bases separated the two germline ends.

In this sample, this clone turned up once. V usage is TRBV30 and J usage is TRBJ1-2; D unclear. The CDR3 consists of 13 residues. V lost 3 bases, J lost 4 bases, and 12 bases lay in between. Germline V gene lookup returns CDR1 GTSNPN and CDR2 SVGIG (reference sequence). The CDR3 bases are TGTGCCTGGAGATACGACAACACCTATGGCTACACCTTC. It encodes CAWRYDNTYGYTF.

The J gene is TRBJ1-1, the V gene TRBV9, with 12 nucleotides matching TRBD1. From germline, CDR1 is SGDLS and CDR2 YYNGEE. The ends lost 0 bases at V and 8 bases at J; junction bases unmatched: 5. The CDR3 runs 15 residues. The CDR3 nucleotides read TGTGCCAGCAGCGTAGGGGGACAGGGGGCAGCAGAAGCTTTCTTT. Residues: CASSVGGQGAAEAFF.

The rearrangement uses TRBV14 and TRBJ1-4; 7 bases map to TRBD1. Germline CDR1 SGHDN, CDR2 FVKESK. The CDR3 totals 14 residues. V dropped 4 bases and J dropped 6; count of bases not matched to a gene: 5. CDR3 coding DNA: TGTGCCAGCAGCCCCAGGGGGATTGATGAAAAACTGTTTTTT. It yields the protein CASSPRGIDEKLFF.

The V and J genes are TRBV7-6 and TRBJ1-6, with 8 nucleotides matching TRBD1. J was trimmed by 6 bases and V by 5 bases; bases with no gene match: 3. This CDR3 has 14 amino acids. Germline assignment: CDR1 SGHVS and CDR2 FNYEAQ. CDR3 sequence reads: CASSLQGGNSPLHF. The CDR3, as DNA: TGTGCCAGCAGCCTACAGGGGGGTAATTCACCCCTCCACTTT.

This clone was detected only once. The rearrangement joins TRBV30 to TRBJ1-1; D is ambiguous. The CDR3 runs 12 residues. Germline V gives CDR1 GTSNPN, CDR2 SVGIG (reference sequence). V lost 3 bases and J 4 bases, leaving 9 bases between the germline ends. As DNA, the CDR3 is TGTGCCTGGAGCCAGCGCTTCACTGAAGCTTTCTTT. Amino acids: CAWSQRFTEAFF.

V is TRBV7-8 and J is TRBJ2-7; the match to TRBD1 covers 8 bases. The CDR3 extends over 14 amino acids. Germline V gene lookup returns CDR1 SGHVS and CDR2 FQNEAQ. The V gene end was trimmed by 3 bases and the J gene end by 3 bases; junction bases not matched to a gene: 4. CDR3 residues: CASSLTGAVYEQYF. CDR3 in DNA: TGTGCCAGCAGCTTGACAGGGGCGGTCTACGAGCAGTACTTC. Together with reference TRBV7-8 and TRBJ2-7, the CDR3 gives the full variable domain: GAGVSQSPRYKVAKRGQDVALRCDPISGHVSLFWYQQALGQGPEFLTYFQNEAQLDKSGLPSDRFFAERPEGSVSTLKIQRTQQEDSAVYLCASSLTGAVYEQYFGPGTRLTVT.

This chain uses TRBV13 with TRBJ2-2, with D uncertain. The length of the CDR3 is 12 residues. CDR1 and CDR2 (germline): PRHDT, FYEKMQ (reference sequence). Trimming cost V 5 bases and J 2 bases, with 3 bases left between them. The CDR3 protein is CASSPNTGELFF. The CDR3 bases are TGTGCCAGCAGCCCAAACACCGGGGAGCTGTTTTTT.

This chain joins TRBV28 and TRBJ2-3, with 8 bases lining up with TRBD2. V was clipped by 6 bases and J by 1 base; unmatched bases: 6. This CDR3 region has 15 residues. Germline V CDR1 and CDR2: MDHEN, SYDVKM. The CDR3 loop is CASSSAGVGTDTQYF. CDR3 nucleotide sequence: TGTGCCAGCAGCTCAGCGGGAGTGGGCACAGATACGCAGTATTTT.

This clone is medium-sized within its sample. J is TRBJ1-6 and V is TRBV30; D possibly corresponds to TRBD1 (5 bases). With 3 bases removed from V and 0 bases from J, the gap between germline ends came to 12 bases. The CDR3 extends over 16 amino acids. The V gene's germline CDR1 is GTSNPN and CDR2 SVGIG (reference sequence). The CDR3 sequence is CAWRGRAVSYNSPLHF. The CDR3 coding sequence is TGTGCCTGGAGAGGCAGGGCCGTCTCCTATAATTCACCCCTCCACTTT.

The V gene is TRBV9, the J gene TRBJ1-1; possible D gene TRBD1, 5 bases. CDR3 size: 15 residues. Germline CDR1 reads SGDLS; CDR2 reads YYNGEE. Trimming shortened V by 0 bases and J by 3 bases, and 12 bases separated the two germline ends. The CDR3 spells CASSVGQSVDTEAFF. The CDR3 DNA follows: TGTGCCAGCAGCGTAGGACAGAGCGTGGACACTGAAGCTTTCTTT.

The chain employs TRBV5-4 and TRBJ2-4; D unclear. The CDR3 covers 15 residues. V lost 3 bases and J 3 bases, leaving 13 bases between the germline ends. Germline loops: CDR1 SGHNT, CDR2 YYREEE (reference sequence). The CDR3 sequence: CASSSPDKGKNIQYF. The CDR3 DNA follows: TGTGCCAGCAGCTCTCCCGACAAGGGCAAAAACATTCAGTACTTC.